The T cell receptor (beta chain) under discussion was sequenced for a study of blood T cells in healthy people across ages. Combining a sample-barcoded 5' primer with a J-beta primer mix, a second PCR ran for 7 to 11 cycles. TCRdb redid the calling of the 5' RACE reads with MiXCR, one entry per CDR3 protein. The sample carries about 1 million distinct CDR3 sequences, 45% recorded once. V dropped 5 bases and J dropped 11; count of bases not matched to a gene: 11. The germline V gene has CDR1 MNHEY and CDR2 SVGAGI. The CDR3 extends over 13 amino acids. The source of this sequence is a woman aged 55 to 70 in good health. What was sequenced was blood. The chain uses TRBV6-5 and TRBJ2-5, with 7 bases identical to TRBD1. The CDR3 DNA reads as TGTGCCAGCAGTCAAACAGGGGTCCATGAGCAGTACTTC. It is translated as CASSQTGVHEQYF.